Listed below are T cell receptor beta chains from one sample, sequenced in a study of vaccination and CD4 T cells after COVID-19. These receptors' antigens are unknown. TCRdb re-called the PCR reads with MiXCR, one entry per CDR3 protein. The data show about 20,000 distinct CDR3 sequences, 50% to 70% seen once. The sample here was CD4+ T cells from blood, cultured in vitro, taken after SARS-CoV-2 vaccination. These receptors originate from a human donor who had recovered from COVID-19. Both conserved end residues are part of each CDR3. D genes are given only for firm matches. Some rows have no size entry. The others give once, few or many, or a class for an expanded clone.

.	.	TRBV29-1	TRBJ1-2	TGCAGCGTTGAGCCAAAGGAACTGTTCTATGGCTACACCTTC	CSVEPKELFYGYTF
.	.	TRBV2	TRBJ1-1	TGTGCCAGCAGTGAGGGCGGAAACACTGAAGCTTTCTTT	CASSEGGNTEAFF
.	.	TRBV6-1	TRBJ2-7	TGTGCCAGCAGTCCGCCCCTGGCGGGATACTACGAGCAGTACTTC	CASSPPLAGYYEQYF
.	TRBD1	TRBV3-1	TRBJ1-1	TGTGCCAGCAGCCCCCGGACAGGGAGAGCTTTCTTT	CASSPRTGRAFF
once	TRBD1	TRBV12-3/TRBV12-4	TRBJ2-7	TGTGCCAGCAGTTTAGTTGTAGGACAGGGACCCTACGAGCAGTACTTC	CASSLVVGQGPYEQYF
.	TRBD2	TRBV11-2	TRBJ2-1	TGTGCCAGCAGCCCCGACCCATGGGGACTAGCGTTCCATGAGCAGTTCTTC	CASSPDPWGLAFHEQFF
.	TRBD1	TRBV6-1	TRBJ1-3	TGTGCCAGCACTCAAACAGGGGTCTTGGACACCATATATTTT	CASTQTGVLDTIYF
.	TRBD2	TRBV7-2	TRBJ2-5	TGTGCCAGCAGCTTGGGGGGGGAGAGTGAGACCCAGTACTTC	CASSLGGESETQYF
.	TRBD1	TRBV20-1	TRBJ1-6	TGCAGTGCTAGAAAGTTACAGGGGGCCATCGGGTCACCCCTCCACTTT	CSARKLQGAIGSPLHF
.	TRBD2	TRBV7-2	TRBJ2-1	TGTGCCAGCAGCCCTCCTAGCGGGGGGGCTTACTACAATGAGCAGTTCTTC	CASSPPSGGAYYNEQFF
.	TRBD1	TRBV11-3	TRBJ1-1	TGTGCCAGCAGCTTGACAGGGAAAAACACTGAAGCTTTCTTT	CASSLTGKNTEAFF
few	.	TRBV28	TRBJ2-7	TGTGCCAGCAGACGCATTCCCTCCGCAGGGACCTACGAGCAGTACTTC	CASRRIPSAGTYEQYF
.	.	TRBV7-2	TRBJ1-2	TGTGCCAGCAGCTCCGGGACCCAAGGGGGCTACACCTTC	CASSSGTQGGYTF
.	TRBD2	TRBV11-2	TRBJ2-2	TGTGCCAGCAGCTTTCAGCGGGGGTCCCCCACCGGGGAGCTGTTTTTT	CASSFQRGSPTGELFF
few	TRBD2	TRBV2	TRBJ2-3	TGTGCCAGCCGACTAGCTGGAAAGGATACGCAGTATTTT	CASRLAGKDTQYF
.	.	TRBV7-9	TRBJ2-5	TGTGCCAGCAGTCGAACAGGAGAGACCCAGTACTTC	CASSRTGETQYF
.	.	TRBV6-1	TRBJ1-2	TGTGCCAGCAGTGAAGCGCAAGGGTTAGGCGGCTACACCTTC	CASSEAQGLGGYTF
.	TRBD1	TRBV19	TRBJ1-2	TGTGCCAGTAGTCCTACAGGGGGCGACGGCTACACCTTC	CASSPTGGDGYTF
.	.	TRBV6-2/TRBV6-3	TRBJ2-5	TGTGCCAGCAGTTACTTCGGGGGCGGAGGAGAGACCCAGTACTTC	CASSYFGGGGETQYF
once	TRBD1	TRBV11-2	TRBJ1-1	TGTGCCAGCAGCTTAAGTGCGAGGGGGCCTGAAGCTTTCTTT	CASSLSARGPEAFF
.	TRBD1	TRBV14	TRBJ1-2	TGTGCCAGCAGCCAAGGGACAGGAATATATGGCTACACCTTC	CASSQGTGIYGYTF
.	TRBD2	TRBV28	TRBJ2-2	TGTGCCAGCAGTTTGACGGGACTGGGACTAGGCCCTGACGGGGAGCTGTTTTTT	CASSLTGLGLGPDGELFF
.	TRBD2	TRBV7-8	TRBJ2-1	TGTGCCAGCAGTTCACGGACTAGCGGGGCCTATTACAATGAGCAGTTCTTC	CASSSRTSGAYYNEQFF
.	TRBD1	TRBV12-3/TRBV12-4	TRBJ1-2	TGTGCCAGCACCTACGGACAGGGGAGGCGGGGCTACACCTTC	CASTYGQGRRGYTF
few	TRBD1	TRBV19	TRBJ1-2	TGTGCCAGTAGTTCCCTCCCCTCACAGGGGAATATGAATGGCTACACCTTC	CASSSLPSQGNMNGYTF
.	TRBD2	TRBV2	TRBJ2-2	TGTGCCAGCAGTACTTCAATAGCGGGAGGGATCGGGGAGCTGTTTTTT	CASSTSIAGGIGELFF
.	.	TRBV24-1	TRBJ2-1	TGTGCCACCAGTACATACAATGAGCAGTTCTTC	CATSTYNEQFF
few	TRBD1	TRBV6-1	TRBJ1-1	TGTGCCAGCAGTGAGGGACAGCCGGGATACACTGAAGCTTTCTTT	CASSEGQPGYTEAFF
.	.	TRBV15	TRBJ2-3	TGTGCCACCAGCAGGGGGCAGGAAGATACGCAGTATTTT	CATSRGQEDTQYF
.	.	TRBV7-2	TRBJ2-2	TGTGCCAGCAGCCCATACCAGGGGCACACCGGGGAGCTGTTTTTT	CASSPYQGHTGELFF
.	.	TRBV20-1	TRBJ2-3	TGCAGTGCTAGCGATACGGGACGCCGCGCCACAGATACGCAGTATTTT	CSASDTGRRATDTQYF
.	TRBD2	TRBV20-1	TRBJ2-3	TGCAGTGCTTTAGCGGGAGGTGGGGCAGATACGCAGTATTTT	CSALAGGGADTQYF
.	.	TRBV20-1	TRBJ1-1	TGCAGTGCTATCCGGAACACTGAAGCTTTCTTT	CSAIRNTEAFF
.	.	TRBV7-9	TRBJ1-2	TGTGCCAGCAGCCCCGGGCAGGGCAACTATGGCTACACCTTC	CASSPGQGNYGYTF
few	TRBD1	TRBV7-2	TRBJ1-5	TGTGCCAGCAGCCCCACGCAGGGGGCTAGTCAGCCCCAGCATTTT	CASSPTQGASQPQHF
.	.	TRBV7-9	TRBJ1-2	TGTGCCAGCAGCTTAGAAGGGCGACACTTTCTCACCTTC	CASSLEGRHFLTF
once	TRBD2	TRBV7-2	TRBJ2-5	TGTGCCAGCAGCTTTGAGACTAGCGGACAAGAGACCCAGTACTTC	CASSFETSGQETQYF
.	TRBD2	TRBV27	TRBJ2-3	TGTGCCAGCAGCCCGGGACTAGCGGGAGTAGATACGCAGTATTTT	CASSPGLAGVDTQYF
few	.	TRBV20-1	TRBJ2-2	TGCAGTGCCGCTGAGGGCGCCGGGGAGCTGTTTTTT	CSAAEGAGELFF
.	.	TRBV7-2	TRBJ2-1	TGTGCCAGCAGCTCCTCGGAGGGCATAGGTGAGCAGTTCTTC	CASSSSEGIGEQFF
.	.	TRBV21-1	TRBJ2-5	TGTGCCAGCAGCATTAAGGAACCAACACTAGCCGACAACGAAGAGACCCAGTACTTC	CASSIKEPTLADNEETQYF
once	.	TRBV6-1	TRBJ1-1	TGTGCCAGCAGTGAAGATCGGGGTAGCACTGAAGCTTTCTTT	CASSEDRGSTEAFF
few	.	TRBV20-1	TRBJ1-1	TGCAGTGCTAGGCCGGACACTTTTGAAGCTTTCTTT	CSARPDTFEAFF
.	.	TRBV10-1	TRBJ2-3	TGCGCCAGCAGTGGGACAGTATCCTCTGATACGCAGTATTTT	CASSGTVSSDTQYF
few	.	TRBV6-1	TRBJ1-5	TGTGCCAGCAGTGAAGCGTCCGGTGGCAATCAGCCCCAGCATTTT	CASSEASGGNQPQHF
.	TRBD2	TRBV20-1	TRBJ2-1	TGCAGTGCTAGAGAGGCCCTAGCGGGAGGTCGGTACAATGAGCAGTTCTTC	CSAREALAGGRYNEQFF
.	.	TRBV28	TRBJ2-7	TGTGCCAGCAGTCCTCCGGCAGCGCCCAAGGGTGAGCAGTACTTC	CASSPPAAPKGEQYF
few	.	TRBV7-2	TRBJ1-1	TGTGCCAGCAGCTTAGTGGCTGGGTATGGCACTGAAGCTTTCTTT	CASSLVAGYGTEAFF